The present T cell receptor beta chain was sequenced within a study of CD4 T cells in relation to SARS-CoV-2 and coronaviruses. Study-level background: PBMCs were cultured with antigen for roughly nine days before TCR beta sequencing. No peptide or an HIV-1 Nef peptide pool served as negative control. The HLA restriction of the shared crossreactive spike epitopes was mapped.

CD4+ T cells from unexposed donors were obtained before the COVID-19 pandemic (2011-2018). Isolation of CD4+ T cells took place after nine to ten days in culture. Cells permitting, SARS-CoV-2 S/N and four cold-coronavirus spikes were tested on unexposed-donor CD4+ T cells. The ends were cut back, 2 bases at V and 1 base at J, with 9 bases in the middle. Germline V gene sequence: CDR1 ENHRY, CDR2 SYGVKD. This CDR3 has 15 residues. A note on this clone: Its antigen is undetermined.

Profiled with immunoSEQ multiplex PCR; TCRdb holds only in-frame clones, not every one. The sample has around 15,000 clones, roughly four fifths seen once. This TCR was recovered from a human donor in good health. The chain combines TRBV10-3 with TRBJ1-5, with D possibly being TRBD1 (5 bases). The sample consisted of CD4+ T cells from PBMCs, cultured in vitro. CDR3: CAISEGGLSNQPQHF. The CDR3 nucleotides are TGTGCCATCAGTGAGGGGGGTTTGAGCAATCAGCCCCAGCATTTT.